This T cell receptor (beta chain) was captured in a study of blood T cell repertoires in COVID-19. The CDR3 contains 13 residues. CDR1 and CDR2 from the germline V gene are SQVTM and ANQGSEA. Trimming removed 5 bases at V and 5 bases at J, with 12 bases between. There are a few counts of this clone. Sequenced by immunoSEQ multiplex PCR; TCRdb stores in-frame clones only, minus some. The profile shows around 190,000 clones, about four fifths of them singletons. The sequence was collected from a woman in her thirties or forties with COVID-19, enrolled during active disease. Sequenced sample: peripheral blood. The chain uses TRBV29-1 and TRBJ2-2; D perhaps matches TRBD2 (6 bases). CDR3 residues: CSVMEGRTGELFF. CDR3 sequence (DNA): TGCAGCGTTATGGAGGGGCGAACCGGGGAGCTGTTTTTT.